This T cell receptor beta chain is from a study of T cell changes during pregnancy in multiple sclerosis. The V gene's germline CDR1 is MNHNY and CDR2 SVGAGI (reference sequence). The J segment lost 5 bases and the V segment lost 5 bases, leaving 7 bases of the junction unmatched. This CDR3 contains 15 residues. Sequencing was performed with immunoSEQ multiplex PCR; in TCRdb, only in-frame clones are kept and a portion is missing. This sample has more than 20,000 clones; more than 85% occur once, and the top ten carry 0.68%. The chain joins TRBV6-6 to TRBJ1-1, with 11 bases matching TRBD1. The sequenced sample was CD4+ T cells from peripheral blood mononuclear cells, obtained in the third trimester of pregnancy. The sequence derives from a female donor with multiple sclerosis, enrolled in a pregnancy study. The CDR3, as DNA: TGTGCCAGCAGTAGGGACAGGGGGTGGAGGACTGAAGCTTTCTTT. This translates into CASSRDRGWRTEAFF.